This T cell receptor beta chain was sequenced for a study of shared clonotypes between healthy human individuals. For the study at large: A couple of female and a few male donors aged 18 to 49 were enrolled. CD8 memory received one plate per donor, CD8 naive two, CD4 memory three and CD4 naive three.

TCRdb's copy holds only in-frame clones and misses some; the assay was immunoSEQ multiplex PCR. The sample shows hundreds of thousands of clones, roughly 95% of them seen only once. CDR1 is MGHRA, CDR2 YSYEKL, per germline. The CDR3 has 16 amino acids. Trimming at V came to 1 base and at J to 6 bases, leaving 9 bases not matched to a gene. This rearrangement joins TRBV4-1 to TRBJ1-2; 9 positions agree with TRBD1. Input material: naive CD4+ T cells sorted from blood. This sample's subset: CD45RA+ positively selected. The TCR originated in a woman aged 25 to 39 in good health. The CDR3 is CASSQAGTGSFNGYTF. CDR3 nucleotide sequence: TGCGCCAGCAGCCAAGCCGGGACAGGGAGTTTTAATGGCTACACCTTC.